This TCR beta chain was identified during a study of cytomegalovirus exposure and HLA in healthy donors. Study observations and caveats: In an earlier analysis, about 87% or about 30%: the productive usage of most TCR beta V segments.

V shed 5 bases and J shed 0 bases, with 8 bases lying between them. This CDR3 is 14 amino acids long. Germline V lookup: CDR1 SGHTA, CDR2 FQGNSA. The PCR ran on 60 Vbeta and 13 Jbeta primers. Here immunoSEQ multiplex PCR was the method, and the copy in TCRdb shows in-frame clones only, minus some. This table has about 130,000 clones, less than 85% appearing once. Of note for this clone: No antigen is known for it.

The receptor was isolated from a man aged 18 to 29 in good health and CMV-seropositive. J is TRBJ2-1 and V is TRBV7-2; D unclear. The sample comprised PBMCs. This chain's CDR3 is CASSPRSSYNEQFF. The CDR3 nucleotides read TGTGCCAGCAGCCCCCGCAGCTCCTACAATGAGCAGTTCTTC.